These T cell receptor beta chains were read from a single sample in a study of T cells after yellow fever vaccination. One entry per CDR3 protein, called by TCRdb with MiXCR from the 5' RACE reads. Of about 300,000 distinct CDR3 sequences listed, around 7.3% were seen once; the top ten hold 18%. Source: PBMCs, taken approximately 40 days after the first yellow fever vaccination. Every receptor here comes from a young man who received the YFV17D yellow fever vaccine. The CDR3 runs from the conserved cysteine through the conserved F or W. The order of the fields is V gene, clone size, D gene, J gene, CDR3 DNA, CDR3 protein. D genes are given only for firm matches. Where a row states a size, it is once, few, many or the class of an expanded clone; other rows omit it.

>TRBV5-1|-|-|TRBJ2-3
TGCGCCAGCAGATGGGACGGCGCAGATACGCAGTATTTT
CASRWDGADTQYF
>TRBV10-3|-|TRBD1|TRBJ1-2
TGTGCCATCAGTAAAGGACCTGGACAGGGGCCGGGAGGCTACACCTTC
CAISKGPGQGPGGYTF
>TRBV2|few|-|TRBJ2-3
TGTGCCAGCAGTGAAACAAGCGCAGATACGCAGTATTTT
CASSETSADTQYF
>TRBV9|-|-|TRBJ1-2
TGTGCCAGCAGCGCCGACCCGGCAGGCTATGGCTACACCTTC
CASSADPAGYGYTF
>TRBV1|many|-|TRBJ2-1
TGCACCAGCAGCCTGGGGACTCCGGTCGAGGGGCAGTTCTTC
CTSSLGTPVEGQFF
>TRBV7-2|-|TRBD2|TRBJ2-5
TGTGCCAGCAGCCTTATCCCCCCGGCGGGGGGCCAAGAGACCCAGTACTTC
CASSLIPPAGGQETQYF
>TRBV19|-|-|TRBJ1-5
TGTGCCAGTAGTTACGGGACTAGCAATCAGCCCCAGCATTTT
CASSYGTSNQPQHF
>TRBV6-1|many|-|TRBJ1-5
TGTGCCAGCAGTGAAGCGCTCGGCACAGCGGGTCAGCCCCAGCATTTT
CASSEALGTAGQPQHF
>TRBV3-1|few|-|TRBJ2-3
TGTGCCAGCAGCCAAGATCCGGGCCCCACAGATACGCAGTATTTT
CASSQDPGPTDTQYF
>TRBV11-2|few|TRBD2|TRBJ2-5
TGTGCCAGCAGAAGGCCCGGCGGGGGGACCAAAGAGACCCAGTACTTC
CASRRPGGGTKETQYF
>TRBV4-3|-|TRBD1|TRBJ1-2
TGCGCCAGCAGCTGGGACAGGGTTTCTTCTGGCTACACCTTC
CASSWDRVSSGYTF
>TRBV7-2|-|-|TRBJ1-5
TGTGCCAGCAGCTTAGGTTCGGCAGTTCATCAGCCCCAGCATTTT
CASSLGSAVHQPQHF
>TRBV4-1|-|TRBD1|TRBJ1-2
TGCGCCAGTGTTCCGTCACCTTTGGACAGGGGATCTGGCTACACCTTC
CASVPSPLDRGSGYTF
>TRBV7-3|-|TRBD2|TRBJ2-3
TGTGCCAGCAGCCCTTACTTTAGCGGGGGTACAGATACGCAGTATTTT
CASSPYFSGGTDTQYF
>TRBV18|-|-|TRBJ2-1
TGTGCCAGCTCACCACCTTACAACAATGAGCAGTTCTTC
CASSPPYNNEQFF
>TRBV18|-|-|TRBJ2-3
TGTGCCAGCTCACCCGTTACGGGAGCTAGCACAGATACGCAGTATTTT
CASSPVTGASTDTQYF
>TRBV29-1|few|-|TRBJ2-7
TGCAGCGCCACCCGTGGGGGCAACTCCTACGAGCAGTACTTC
CSATRGGNSYEQYF
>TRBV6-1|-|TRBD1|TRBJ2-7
TGTGCCAGCAGCCACAGGGGGCTGTACGAGCAGTACTTC
CASSHRGLYEQYF
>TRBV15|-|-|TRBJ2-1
TGTGCCACCAGCAGACCGACTCGGAATGAGCAGTTCTTC
CATSRPTRNEQFF
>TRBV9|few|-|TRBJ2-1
TGTGCCAGCAGCGTACTGGAGAGTGGGGCTTTTGAGCAGTTCTTC
CASSVLESGAFEQFF
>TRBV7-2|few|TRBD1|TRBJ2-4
TGTGCCAGCAGCTTACAGGGGGCAGTCAAAAACATTCAGTACTTC
CASSLQGAVKNIQYF
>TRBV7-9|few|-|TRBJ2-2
TGTGCCAGCAGGTTAGGGGGGCGGCAGACGAACACCGGGGAGCTGTTTTTT
CASRLGGRQTNTGELFF
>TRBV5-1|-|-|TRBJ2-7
TGCGCCAGCAGCCCGGTGGTGGGAGGGACAGCCTCCTACGAGCAGTACTTC
CASSPVVGGTASYEQYF
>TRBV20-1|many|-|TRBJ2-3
TGCAGTGCTCCCCGGCGGGGAGGCACAGATACGCAGTATTTT
CSAPRRGGTDTQYF